What follows are 13 T cell receptor beta chains derived from one specimen sequenced in a study of cytomegalovirus exposure and HLA in healthy donors. Vbeta (60) and Jbeta (13) primers were used in the PCR. Produced via immunoSEQ multiplex PCR; TCRdb's table is partial and in-frame only. Of 200,000 to 250,000 clones in the sample, 76% were seen once. Material for sequencing was PBMCs. These receptor sequences come from a man in his late teens or twenties in good health and CMV-seronegative.

V usage is TRBV18 and J usage is TRBJ2-7, with 12 positions matching TRBD2. With V trimmed by 6 bases and J by 3 bases, 6 bases remained unmatched. The CDR3 consists of 15 residues. Germline loops: CDR1 KGHSH, CDR2 LQKENI. The CDR3 is CASSSTSGSLYEQYF. The CDR3 DNA reads TGTGCCAGCTCGTCGACTAGCGGGAGTCTCTACGAGCAGTACTTC.

The chain employs TRBV29-1 and TRBJ2-1; 10 nucleotides line up with TRBD2. Germline V CDR1 and CDR2: SQVTM, ANQGSEA. The CDR3 has 13 amino acids. With V trimmed by 8 bases and J by 4 bases, 5 bases remained unmatched. The CDR3 region is CSLRTSGYNEQFF. The CDR3 region has the DNA TGCAGCCTCCGGACTAGCGGATACAATGAGCAGTTCTTC.

This clone has a handful of counts. The chain is built from TRBV27 and TRBJ2-7; D is possibly TRBD1 (7 bases). The CDR3 has 14 residues. V was shortened by 2 bases and J by 6 bases, with 14 bases between the two germline ends. CDR1 and CDR2 (germline): MNHEY, SMNVEV (reference sequence). The CDR3 loop is CASSLAGGLGEQYF. CDR3 coding DNA: TGTGCCAGCAGTTTAGCAGGGGGGCTTGGCGAGCAGTACTTC.

In this sample, this clone turned up once. The genes are TRBV19 and TRBJ1-5; TRBD1 might be the D (5 bases). The CDR3 loop spans 16 amino acids. V lost 1 base and J lost 5, with 15 bases in between. Germline CDR1 and CDR2: LNHDA and SQIVND (reference sequence). CDR3 coding DNA: TGTGCCAGTAGTATAGTGGCCAGGGTGACGCATCAGCCCCAGCATTTT. Translated: CASSIVARVTHQPQHF.

This clone showed up just a few times. The rearrangement uses TRBV4-1 and TRBJ2-1, with 12 positions matching TRBD1. Germline lookup yields CDR1 MGHRA and CDR2 YSYEKL. This CDR3 has 16 amino acids. The V gene end was trimmed by 3 bases and the J gene end by 9 bases; junction bases not matched to a gene: 9. This CDR3 is CASSQNRDRGLGEQFF. Written as DNA, the CDR3 is TGCGCCAGCAGCCAGAACCGGGACAGGGGGCTGGGTGAGCAGTTCTTC.

The chain joins TRBV5-1 to TRBJ1-2, with unresolved D. There are 14 residues in the CDR3. V gave up 3 bases and J gave up 7 bases, with 16 bases separating them. The germline V gene encodes CDR1 SGHRS and CDR2 YFSETQ. The CDR3 sequence: CASSWRPVEGGYTF. In DNA, the CDR3 is TGCGCCAGCAGCTGGCGACCCGTAGAGGGTGGCTACACCTTC. Looking up the rest from reference TRBV5-1 and TRBJ1-2 gives the full variable domain: KAGVTQTPRYLIKTRGQQVTLSCSPISGHRSVSWYQQTPGQGLQFLFEYFSETQRNKGNFPGRFSGRQFSNSRSEMNVSTLELGDSALYLCASSWRPVEGGYTFGSGTRLTVV.

This chain links TRBV27 with TRBJ2-1, with 8 bases lining up with TRBD2. CDR3 length equals 14 residues. Germline values: CDR1 MNHEY, CDR2 SMNVEV (reference sequence). V trimming: 8 bases; J trimming: 0 bases; junction bases outside the gene matches: 3. The CDR3 is CASVAGSSYNEQFF. The CDR3 DNA sequence: TGTGCCAGCGTAGCGGGAAGCTCCTACAATGAGCAGTTCTTC.

This CDR3 is CSVEGWMTGVPGGYTF. Here the CDR3 DNA reads TGCAGCGTTGAAGGTTGGATGACAGGGGTACCAGGGGGCTACACCTTC. V gene TRBV29-1 combines with J gene TRBJ1-2, with 8 nucleotides matching TRBD1. The CDR3 loop spans 16 amino acids. The V segment lost 1 base and the J segment 8 bases; nucleotides outside the gene matches: 15. Germline V CDR1 and CDR2: SQVTM, ANQGSEA.

The chain joins TRBV6-6 to TRBJ1-1, with a weak D call TRBD1 (6 bases). The V end lost 7 bases, the J end lost 7 bases, and 13 bases lay between the germline ends. CDR3 length: 12 residues. Germline values: CDR1 MNHNY, CDR2 SVGAGI (reference sequence). This CDR3 is CASKHGQYEAFF. The CDR3 region has the DNA TGTGCCAGCAAACACGGACAGTATGAAGCTTTCTTT.

The chain is built from TRBV11-2 and TRBJ1-4, with D unresolved. This CDR3 has 14 residues. V gave up 1 base and J gave up 7 bases, with 10 bases separating them. The germline V gene has CDR1 SGHAT and CDR2 FQNNGV. The CDR3 DNA is TGTGCCAGCAGCTTAGGACCTTGGGCTGAAAAACTGTTTTTT. It codes for CASSLGPWAEKLFF.

The table lists this clone with a count of one. Here the CDR3 reads CASGFGTEAFF. The CDR3 region has the DNA TGTGCTAGTGGTTTCGGGACTGAAGCTTTCTTT. The rearrangement links TRBV12-5 to TRBJ1-1; D uncertain. The CDR3 consists of 11 residues. Per the germline V gene, CDR1 is LGHNT and CDR2 is FRNRAP. V lost 3 bases and J 5 bases, leaving 4 bases between the germline ends.

The V gene is TRBV7-3, the J gene TRBJ2-1; D not certain. Trimming took off 0 bases at V and 9 bases at J, with 9 bases between the two ends. Germline CDR1 and CDR2: SGHTA and FQGTGA. This CDR3 is 13 amino acids long. The CDR3 DNA is TGTGCCAGCAGCTTAACTGGGCTCGGTGAGCAGTTCTTC. It is translated as CASSLTGLGEQFF.

J is TRBJ2-7 and V is TRBV27; D is possibly TRBD1 (6 bases). Per the germline V gene, CDR1 is MNHEY and CDR2 is SMNVEV (reference sequence). V was trimmed by 0 bases and J by 4 bases, leaving 10 bases between them. This CDR3 spans 14 amino acids. The CDR3: CASSLSDSEYEQYF. For the CDR3, the DNA is TGTGCCAGCAGTTTATCGGACAGTGAATACGAGCAGTACTTC.